This entry is about one T cell receptor (beta chain). Its antigen is undetermined. The sample comes from a study of long-term antiretroviral therapy in people with HIV. Study context: The 2015 immediate-ART recommendation came about a decade after the earliest samples. Study results and limitations: Clones that had undergone expansion before ART prevailed in the repertoire throughout all time points.

The authors ran the immunoSEQ assay, v3.0, at survey level. Per-sample targets for sequencing were roughly 35,000-55,000 T-cell genomes. The table came from immunoSEQ multiplex PCR; TCRdb's copy has only in-frame clones and leaves some out. The sample records 15,000 to 20,000 clones, roughly 79% being singletons. The CDR3 consists of 16 residues. Trimming took 4 bases from V and 2 from J; bases not matched to a gene: 4. Germline values: CDR1 SGHRS, CDR2 YFSETQ. The chain has TRBV5-1 and TRBJ2-1; TRBD2 aligns across 12 bases. The origin of this receptor is a man aged 50 to 60 with HIV. This sample comprised unsorted PBMCs, obtained 2.2 years after starting antiretroviral therapy. This CDR3 is CASSRTSGTPYNEQFF. Written as DNA, the CDR3 is TGCGCCAGCAGCCGGACTAGCGGGACCCCCTACAATGAGCAGTTCTTC.